This TCR beta chain was captured in a study of T cell responses to AZD1222 COVID-19 vaccine. Clones were read by immunoSEQ multiplex PCR, and TCRdb kept only the in-frame ones, dropping some. The sample carries 150,000 to 250,000 clones, approximately 93% recorded once. Between the trimmed V and J ends, which lost 1 base and 10 bases, there was a span of 17 bases. The CDR3 has 16 amino acids. The germline gives CDR1 MNHNS, CDR2 SASEGT. A remark on this clone: Antigen specificity is unknown.

Study-wide results and limits: It was only 6 or 7 AZD1222 recipients who were seropositive at baseline.

This sequence joins TRBV6-1 and TRBJ1-6; tentative D call: TRBD1 (5 bases). The clonotype comes from an adult who received the AZD1222 COVID-19 vaccine. Here the sequenced sample was peripheral blood, taken 28 days after the second AZD1222 dose. This chain's CDR3 is CASSEVGRAGESPLHF. Here the CDR3 DNA reads TGTGCCAGCAGTGAAGTGGGACGGGCTGGGGAATCACCCCTCCACTTT.